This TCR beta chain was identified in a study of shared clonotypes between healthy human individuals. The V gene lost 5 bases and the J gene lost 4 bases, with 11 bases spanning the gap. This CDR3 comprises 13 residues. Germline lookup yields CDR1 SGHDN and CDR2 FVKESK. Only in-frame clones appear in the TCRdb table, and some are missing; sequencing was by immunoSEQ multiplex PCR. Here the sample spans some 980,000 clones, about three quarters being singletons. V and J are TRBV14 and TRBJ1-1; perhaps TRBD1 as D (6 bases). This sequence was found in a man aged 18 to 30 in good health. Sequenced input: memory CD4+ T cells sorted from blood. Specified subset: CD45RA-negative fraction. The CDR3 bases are TGTGCCAGCAGCATACAGGGCGGCACTGAAGCTTTCTTT. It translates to CASSIQGGTEAFF.